This is a list of T cell receptor beta chains from one sample in a study of blood T cell repertoires in COVID-19. Assay used: immunoSEQ multiplex PCR; TCRdb lists only in-frame clones, some missing. The repertoire holds approximately 170,000 clones, around 87% seen once, with about 7% in the top ten. Input material: peripheral blood. These receptors originate from an elderly woman in a cohort sampled during active or convalescent COVID-19. Both conserved end residues are part of each CDR3. A D gene is named only where the DNA matches it firmly. Size is stated for part of the rows, as once, few or many counts, or as a class when the clone is expanded.

clone_size,d_call,v_call,j_call,cdr3_nt,cdr3_aa
-,-,TRBV5-6,TRBJ2-7,TGTGCCAGCAGCGCGGGACGGGACCTCTACGAGCAGTACTTC,CASSAGRDLYEQYF
-,-,TRBV5-1,TRBJ1-1,TGCGCCAGCAGCTTGGACGGACACCTAAACACTGAAGCTTTCTTT,CASSLDGHLNTEAFF
-,TRBD2,TRBV7-2,TRBJ2-3,TGTGCCAGCAGTAAAGATAGCGGGAGCACAGATACGCAGTATTTT,CASSKDSGSTDTQYF
-,-,TRBV28,TRBJ2-3,TGTGCCAGCACCGAGACTGGACGGGAGATCCGCCTCCTCACAGATACGCAGTATTTT,CASTETGREIRLLTDTQYF
few,-,TRBV12-3/TRBV12-4,TRBJ2-5,TGTGCCAGCAGCTCTCAGAGGGGGGAGACCCAGTACTTC,CASSSQRGETQYF
-,TRBD1,TRBV19,TRBJ1-2,TGTGCCAGTAGTGGGGGACAGTTTTCCCTCCTTGGCTACACCTTC,CASSGGQFSLLGYTF
once,-,TRBV6-6,TRBJ1-2,TGTGCCAGCAGCCGAACATCTAACTATGGCTACACCTTC,CASSRTSNYGYTF
-,-,TRBV7-9,TRBJ1-1,TGTGCCAGCAGCCGTTACGGGGAGGACACTGAAGCTTTCTTT,CASSRYGEDTEAFF
-,TRBD2,TRBV9,TRBJ2-5,TGTGCCAGCAGCGTAGGGTCTAGCGGGGGCCGGGGGGAGACCCAGTACTTC,CASSVGSSGGRGETQYF
-,TRBD1,TRBV19,TRBJ2-1,TGTGCCAGCCCGGGACAGGGAGTCGATGAGCAGTTCTTC,CASPGQGVDEQFF
-,-,TRBV24-1,TRBJ1-2,TGTGCCACCAGTGGGGGGCTCGGCTACACCTTC,CATSGGLGYTF
-,-,TRBV7-2,TRBJ2-7,TGTGCCAGCAGCATCGGACAGCTACTCTACGAGCAGTACTTC,CASSIGQLLYEQYF
-,TRBD1,TRBV10-1,TRBJ1-3,TGCGCCAGCAGTCCCTCCGGGACAGGGATTGGAAACACCATATATTTT,CASSPSGTGIGNTIYF
once,TRBD1,TRBV27,TRBJ2-2,TGTGCCAGCAGTTGGGGACAGGGGGGGACCGGGGAGCTGTTTTTT,CASSWGQGGTGELFF
-,TRBD2,TRBV5-5,TRBJ2-1,TGTGCCAGCAGCTTACAAGGGGCGACACGGACTAGCGGGACGGGTGAGCAGTTCTTC,CASSLQGATRTSGTGEQFF
-,TRBD1,TRBV2,TRBJ2-1,TGTGCCAGCAGTGAAGCGGGAGACAGGGCGTACAATGAGCAGTTCTTC,CASSEAGDRAYNEQFF
-,TRBD1,TRBV28,TRBJ2-1,TGTGCCAGCAGTTTCGGACAGGGTAGGAGGGAGCAGTTCTTC,CASSFGQGRREQFF
-,TRBD1,TRBV5-6,TRBJ1-3,TGTGCCAGCAGCTGGGGACAGGGGGCTGGAAACACCATATATTTT,CASSWGQGAGNTIYF
-,-,TRBV6-5,TRBJ1-2,TGTGCCAGCAGGCGAACGAACTATGGCTACACCTTC,CASRRTNYGYTF
-,-,TRBV11-3,TRBJ2-5,TGTGCCAGCAGGCCGAGGGCCCAAGAGACCCAGTACTTC,CASRPRAQETQYF
-,-,TRBV6-1,TRBJ1-1,TGTGCCAGCAGTGAAATAGCAGGGCCAAACACTGAAGCTTTCTTT,CASSEIAGPNTEAFF
-,TRBD2,TRBV2,TRBJ2-4,TGTGCCAGCAAGGCTAGCGGGAGTAGCTACATTCAGTACTTC,CASKASGSSYIQYF
-,-,TRBV20-1,TRBJ1-3,TGCAGTGCTAGTAAGGAGGACACCATATATTTT,CSASKEDTIYF
-,-,TRBV11-3,TRBJ2-5,TGTGCCAGCAGCTTAGATCCCCGTCTGGAGGGTATCGAGTCGGAGACCCAGTACTTC,CASSLDPRLEGIESETQYF
-,-,TRBV3-1/TRBV3-2,TRBJ2-5,TGTGCCAGCAGCAGAGACCAAGAGACCCAGTACTTC,CASSRDQETQYF
-,TRBD1,TRBV6-2/TRBV6-3,TRBJ2-4,TGTGCCAGCAGTTACGGACAGGGGTACCTCAAAAACATTCAGTACTTC,CASSYGQGYLKNIQYF
-,TRBD1,TRBV7-9,TRBJ2-5,TGTGCCAGCAGCACCAGGACAGGGGAAGAGACCCAGTACTTC,CASSTRTGEETQYF
-,-,TRBV5-4,TRBJ1-2,TGTGCCAGCAGCAGAACAGGGCCCTATGGCTACACCTTC,CASSRTGPYGYTF
-,TRBD2,TRBV6-4,TRBJ2-1,TGTGCCAGCAGTGGCAACACGGGACTAGCAGTTGAGCAGTTCTTC,CASSGNTGLAVEQFF
-,-,TRBV4-1,TRBJ2-2,TGCGCCAGCAGCCAAGTCCGGACCGGGGAGCTGTTTTTT,CASSQVRTGELFF
-,TRBD1,TRBV28,TRBJ1-2,TGTGCCAGCAAGGGACAGCTGATGCATGGCTACACCTTC,CASKGQLMHGYTF
few,TRBD1,TRBV6-5,TRBJ1-1,TGTGCCAGCAGTTATGGGACAGGGCTCACTGAAGCTTTCTTT,CASSYGTGLTEAFF
-,-,TRBV7-5,TRBJ1-6,TGTGCCAGAAGCTTGGGGAGGGTTGGTTCACCCCTCCACTTT,CARSLGRVGSPLHF
-,TRBD2,TRBV9,TRBJ2-3,TGTGCCAGCAGCGTAGTACGGGGGGAGACAGATACGCAGTATTTT,CASSVVRGETDTQYF
-,-,TRBV12-3/TRBV12-4,TRBJ2-2,TGTGCCAGCAGGCCTCTAGCTACCGGGGAGCTGTTTTTT,CASRPLATGELFF
-,TRBD1,TRBV7-9,TRBJ1-5,TGTGCCAGCAGCTTTTGGGACAAACAGGGGAGTCAGCCCCAGCATTTT,CASSFWDKQGSQPQHF
once,TRBD2,TRBV18,TRBJ2-2,TGTGCCAGCTCATCTCCCGGGACTAGCTCTCGCGGGGAGCTGTTTTTT,CASSSPGTSSRGELFF
-,TRBD2,TRBV7-9,TRBJ2-5,TGTGCCAGCAGCTTAGTATATGCGGGAGAAGAGACCCAGTACTTC,CASSLVYAGEETQYF
-,-,TRBV30,TRBJ1-3,TGTGCCTGGAGTGTACAGGGCTCTGGAAACACCATATATTTT,CAWSVQGSGNTIYF
-,TRBD1,TRBV11-3,TRBJ1-3,TGTGCCAGCAGCCCTAACAGGGGTAGAAACACCATATATTTT,CASSPNRGRNTIYF
-,TRBD2,TRBV5-1,TRBJ2-3,TGCGCCAGCAGCCTTCCGGGACTAGCGAATTCGGATACGCAGTATTTT,CASSLPGLANSDTQYF
-,TRBD1,TRBV7-2,TRBJ2-4,TGTGCCAGCAGCCCGACAGGGGGGTTGGGCATTCAGTACTTC,CASSPTGGLGIQYF
-,TRBD1,TRBV9,TRBJ1-6,TGTGCCAGCAGCGTAGGAGGAGACAGGGGTGGATCACCCCTCCACTTT,CASSVGGDRGGSPLHF
-,TRBD2,TRBV19,TRBJ2-1,TGTGCCAGTAGTACCGCGGCAGGACTAGCGGGGTACTACAATGAGCAGTTCTTC,CASSTAAGLAGYYNEQFF
-,TRBD1,TRBV25-1,TRBJ1-2,TGTGCCAGCAGTGAGGACAGGCATATTGGCTACACCTTC,CASSEDRHIGYTF
-,TRBD2,TRBV5-5,TRBJ2-2,TGTGCCAGCAGCCACCTAGCGGGGGGGCCGACCGGGGAGCTGTTTTTT,CASSHLAGGPTGELFF
-,-,TRBV19,TRBJ2-3,TGTGCCAGTAGTACCTCAGGGCCAGATACGCAGTATTTT,CASSTSGPDTQYF
-,-,TRBV30,TRBJ1-5,TGTGCCTGGAATACGGGGAGCGGCAATCAGCCCCAGCATTTT,CAWNTGSGNQPQHF
-,-,TRBV30,TRBJ2-3,TGTGCCTGGAGTGAAACAGGGGATACGCAGTATTTT,CAWSETGDTQYF
-,TRBD1,TRBV6-5,TRBJ1-4,TGTGCCTGCCGACAGGGGGTGTTGGAAAAACTGTTTTTT,CACRQGVLEKLFF
-,-,TRBV28,TRBJ1-2,TGTGCCAGCAGTCTGCCACGATTGGCGGGGGGCTACACCTTC,CASSLPRLAGGYTF
-,TRBD1,TRBV6-5,TRBJ1-5,TGTGCCAGCAGTTCCGGGACAGGGACCCTGGTGGCCCAGCATTTT,CASSSGTGTLVAQHF
once,-,TRBV4-1,TRBJ1-3,TGCGCCAGCAGCCCCCTGGGAAACACCATATATTTT,CASSPLGNTIYF
-,-,TRBV27,TRBJ2-3,TGTGCCAGCAGTTTAAAAGCGGCTCATGCGACAGATACGCAGTATTTT,CASSLKAAHATDTQYF